Below, one T cell receptor (beta chain) is given with its context. Its antigen is unknown. This may arise from a read error, as a much more abundant clone is one base away. CDR1 is SNHLY and CDR2 is FYNNEI in the germline V gene. CDR3 length: 16 residues. Then a second PCR, running about 7 to 11 cycles, was carried out with a sample-barcoded 5' primer and a J-beta primer mix. All cDNA molecules were each tagged by a template-switch adaptor with 12 random nucleotides. TCRdb re-called the 5' RACE reads through MiXCR, storing one row per CDR3 protein. Of about 620,000 distinct CDR3 sequences in the sample, around 52% are singletons; the top ten hold 13%. PBMCs were isolated at a quantity of at least 6 million per sample. These data are taken from a study of blood T cells in healthy people across ages. Notes on the study in general: The study found more naive CD4+ cells and higher diversity in long-lived than aged donors. Estimated diversity that came from one million T cells was considered an underestimate.

This clonotype was obtained from a woman of 80 years or more in good health. Sample: blood. This chain uses TRBV2 with TRBJ2-1; tentatively, D is TRBD2 (6 bases). The CDR3 reads CASSDGTAPVYIEQFF. The CDR3 DNA sequence: TGTGCCAGCAGTGATGGGACTGCCCCGGTATACATTGAGCAGTTCTTC.